This T cell receptor (beta chain) was sequenced for a study of Ad26.COV2.S vaccination and SARS-CoV-2 variants. Study-wide background: Intramuscular Ad26.COV2.S at 5x10^10 or 1x10^11 viral particles.

Sequencing was performed with immunoSEQ multiplex PCR; in TCRdb, only in-frame clones are kept and a portion is missing. The table records 300,000 to 350,000 clones, 85% to 90% of them present only once. The V end lost 7 bases, the J end lost 9 bases, and 12 bases lay between the germline ends. CDR1 is MNHEY, CDR2 SVGAGI, per germline. The CDR3 is made up of 11 amino acids. The sample holds a few counts of this clone. The antigen remains undetermined. Overall study results and limits: An underestimation of total T cell responses may have resulted from the TCR breadth and depth analyses.

The treatment here: roughly 19 received Ad26.COV2.S at low or high dose, single or two shots; about five received placebo; per-sample allocation not given. Repertoires come from day 63 after the first vaccine or placebo injection. This chain connects TRBV6-5 to TRBJ1-2; unclear D gene. The origin of this receptor is a person between 18 and 65 years old who received the Ad26.COV2.S COVID-19 vaccine or a placebo. The source material was peripheral blood, sampled in a trial of Ad26.COV2.S vaccine versus placebo. CDR3 loop: CASTPGSSYTF. In nucleotides, the CDR3 is TGTGCCAGCACCCCTGGATCGAGCTACACCTTC.